These 15 T cell receptor beta chains came from one sample sequenced in a study of blood T cell repertoires in COVID-19 (dated by TCRdb to between 2020 and 2021). The protocol used for the library was the immunoSEQ multiplex PCR assay. The immuneACCESS repertoire file appears here via TCRdb, limited to in-frame rearrangements. These files lack a portion of the clones; in checked studies, under half of the deficit traces to unresolved V genes, and the cause of the others is not known. This sample is represented by hundreds of thousands of clones; around 90% of them were singletons. About 8.9% of the sample rests with the top ten. The sequencing input was PBMCs or T cells enriched from blood (not recorded which). Receptors originate from a woman aged 18-29 years who had recovered from COVID-19.

This sequence joins TRBV28 and TRBJ2-2; tentatively, D is TRBD1 (5 bases). CDR1 and CDR2 (germline): MDHEN, SYDVKM. V lost 2 bases and J lost 4, with 11 bases in between. The CDR3 totals 15 residues. The CDR3 is CASSLMGLRTGELFF. The DNA of the CDR3 is TGTGCCAGCAGTTTAATGGGGCTACGCACCGGGGAGCTGTTTTTT. Full variable domain (outside the CDR3, taken from reference TRBV28 and TRBJ2-2): DVKVTQSSRYLVKRTGEKVFLECVQDMDHENMFWYRQDPGLGLRLIYFSYDVKMKEKGDIPEGYSVSREKKERFSLILESASTNQTSMYLCASSLMGLRTGELFFGEGSRLTVL.

This chain links TRBV28 with TRBJ2-2; possible D gene TRBD2, 7 bases. Deletions cut 4 bases from V and 1 base from J, with 10 bases between. Germline V gene sequence: CDR1 MDHEN, CDR2 SYDVKM. CDR3 size: 15 residues. The CDR3 sequence: CASSSAGQNTGELFF. The DNA for the CDR3 is TGTGCCAGCAGTTCAGCGGGACAGAACACCGGGGAGCTGTTTTTT.

V usage is TRBV10-3 and J usage is TRBJ2-5; a possible D gene is TRBD1 (5 bases). CDR3 length: 14 amino acids. The V end lost 4 bases, the J end lost 5 bases, and 14 bases lay between the germline ends. The germline V gene has CDR1 ENHRY and CDR2 SYGVKD. The chain's CDR3 is CAISGGAVWETQYF. CDR3 sequence (DNA): TGTGCCATCAGTGGTGGGGCCGTTTGGGAGACCCAGTACTTC.

The genes are TRBV7-9 and TRBJ1-1; D not certain. V lost 3 bases and J 4 bases, leaving 3 bases between the germline ends. Germline-derived CDR1 and CDR2 are SEHNR and FQNEAQ (reference sequence). This CDR3 is built from 11 residues. CDR3: CASSFSTEAFF. CDR3 DNA sequence: TGTGCCAGCAGCTTTAGCACTGAAGCTTTCTTT.

This chain joins TRBV6-5 and TRBJ1-1; 9 bases line up with TRBD1. The CDR3 runs 15 residues. Germline V CDR1 and CDR2: MNHEY, SVGAGI. With 5 bases clipped from V and 6 bases from J, the junction kept 10 bases outside the gene matches. In DNA, the CDR3 is TGTGCCAGCAGTATAACAGGGGGCGCATCCCCTGAAGCTTTCTTT. Residues: CASSITGGASPEAFF.

This chain connects TRBV6-5 to TRBJ2-7, with D tentatively TRBD1 (5 bases). Germline V gene sequence: CDR1 MNHEY, CDR2 SVGAGI. The ends were cut back, 0 bases at V and 2 bases at J, with 8 bases in the middle. The CDR3 covers 14 residues. The CDR3 nucleotides are TGTGCCAGCAGTTACTCGGACATAACCTACGAGCAGTACTTC. This translates into CASSYSDITYEQYF.

This clone was recorded once. The J gene is TRBJ2-5, the V gene TRBV5-1; 7 bases are a match to TRBD1. V lost 4 bases and J lost 5; bases outside the gene matches: 14. Germline V lookup: CDR1 SGHRS, CDR2 YFSETQ. CDR3 length: 16 amino acids. This CDR3 reads CASSTHPGQWGETQYF. CDR3 nucleotide sequence: TGCGCCAGCAGCACCCATCCGGGACAGTGGGGGGAGACCCAGTACTTC.

The chain combines TRBV4-3 with TRBJ2-1; D perhaps matches TRBD2 (5 bases). V lost 1 base and J lost 5, with 12 bases in between. The V gene's germline CDR1 is LGHNA and CDR2 YSLEER. CDR3 length: 15 amino acids. The chain's CDR3 is CASSQGIGSHNEQFF. The CDR3 DNA sequence: TGCGCCAGCAGCCAAGGGATAGGGAGCCACAATGAGCAGTTCTTC.

The chain recombines TRBV2 with TRBJ1-1; maybe TRBD1 (6 bases). The CDR3 sequence is 13 residues long. V lost 7 bases to trimming and J lost 2 bases, with 11 bases between them. The germline V gene encodes CDR1 SNHLY and CDR2 FYNNEI. In DNA form, the CDR3 reads TGTGCCAGCACGGGGACACACAACACTGAAGCTTTCTTT. Translated: CASTGTHNTEAFF.

J is TRBJ1-1 and V is TRBV19; weak D call: TRBD1 (5 bases). In germline, CDR1 is LNHDA, CDR2 SQIVND (reference sequence). This CDR3 has 11 residues. V was clipped by 5 bases and J by 8 bases, with 9 bases between them. The CDR3 is CASSLRQEAFF. CDR3 DNA sequence: TGTGCCAGTAGTCTACGACAGGAAGCTTTCTTT.

The chain carries TRBV7-3 and TRBJ1-2; D is possibly TRBD1 (5 bases). Germline V gene data show CDR1 as SGHTA and CDR2 as FQGTGA. The CDR3 is 13 amino acids. V was pared by 2 bases and J by 5 bases, with 9 bases between. The CDR3 coding sequence is TGTGCCAGCAGCTTAGGGCAGGGTTATGGCTACACCTTC. This encodes CASSLGQGYGYTF.

The chain uses TRBV5-1 and TRBJ2-3; maybe TRBD1 (6 bases). Germline-derived CDR1 and CDR2 are SGHRS and YFSETQ. V was pared by 1 base and J by 5 bases, with 11 bases between. This CDR3 has 14 residues. CDR3 protein: CASSLWGPGDTQYF. The CDR3 DNA is TGCGCCAGCAGCTTGTGGGGGCCGGGAGATACGCAGTATTTT.

This clone was seen a single time. The chain has TRBV7-9 and TRBJ1-3, with D possibly being TRBD1 (6 bases). This CDR3 region has 15 residues. V was shortened by 2 bases and J by 2 bases, with 10 bases between the two germline ends. Germline lookup yields CDR1 SEHNR and CDR2 FQNEAQ (reference sequence). This CDR3 reads CASSLQGSAGNTIYF. Written as DNA, the CDR3 is TGTGCCAGCAGCTTACAGGGGTCGGCTGGAAACACCATATATTTT.

The chain carries TRBV4-3 and TRBJ2-1; D is perhaps TRBD1 (6 bases). Trimming pared 2 bases from V and 1 base from J, leaving 21 bases between. Germline CDR1 is LGHNA and CDR2 is YSLEER. The CDR3 spans 19 residues. This CDR3 is CASSQSAGRGEVSYNEQFF. In DNA form, the CDR3 reads TGCGCCAGCAGCCAATCTGCTGGCAGGGGTGAGGTATCCTACAATGAGCAGTTCTTC.

V usage is TRBV5-1 and J usage is TRBJ2-5, with a weak D call TRBD2 (6 bases). V was trimmed by 0 bases and J by 7 bases, leaving 19 bases between them. The V gene's germline CDR1 is SGHRS and CDR2 YFSETQ. The CDR3 length is 16 residues. DNA of the CDR3: TGCGCCAGCAGCTTGGCGGGATTGAGCGCCGGGAGGACCCAGTACTTC. Protein product: CASSLAGLSAGRTQYF.